These 3 T cell receptor beta chains originate from one sample sequenced in a study of shared clonotypes between healthy human individuals. Libraries were prepared by immunoSEQ multiplex PCR; TCRdb keeps only in-frame clonotypes and omits some of them. This table has roughly 2.5 million clones, about 92% appearing once. Specimen: naive CD4+ T cells sorted from blood. Subset here: CD45RA+ positively selected. These receptors were obtained from a man aged 18 to 29 in good health.

The chain uses TRBV18 and TRBJ2-7, with D possibly being TRBD2 (5 bases). V shed 6 bases and J shed 6 bases, with 12 bases lying between them. Germline CDR1 reads KGHSH; CDR2 reads LQKENI. The CDR3 is made up of 12 amino acids. DNA of the CDR3: TGTGCCAGCTCCTACCAAGGACTCGAGCAGTACTTC. Protein sequence: CASSYQGLEQYF.

The genes are TRBV10-3 and TRBJ1-2; maybe TRBD1 (6 bases). The CDR3 loop spans 13 amino acids. Germline V lookup: CDR1 ENHRY, CDR2 SYGVKD. The V end lost 10 bases, the J end lost 4 bases, and 16 bases lay between the germline ends. The CDR3 nucleotides are TGTGCCACCGCAGGGGATCCGAGCTATGGCTACACCTTC. Its translation: CATAGDPSYGYTF.

The chain uses TRBV5-6 and TRBJ2-7; D is unclear. The CDR3 length is 11 residues. Trimming pared 2 bases from V and 6 bases from J, leaving 6 bases between. Germline CDR1 SGHDT, CDR2 YYEEEE. The CDR3 protein is CASSLSSEQYF. As DNA, the CDR3 is TGTGCCAGCAGCTTAAGCAGCGAGCAGTACTTC.